These 4 T cell receptor beta chains came from one sample sequenced in a study of cytomegalovirus exposure and HLA in healthy donors. Researchers ran the PCR with 60 Vbeta and 13 Jbeta primers. Clones were sequenced by immunoSEQ multiplex PCR, and TCRdb holds only the in-frame ones, with some missing. The table has more than 150,000 clones, more than 65% seen once. The sample taken for sequencing was PBMCs. These receptors all stem from a man between 50 and 59 years old in good health and CMV-seronegative.

This clone has just one count. The V call is TRBV6-5, the J call TRBJ2-5; 9 positions match TRBD1. CDR1 and CDR2 from the germline V gene are MNHEY and SVGAGI. The CDR3 spans 15 residues. J gave up 4 bases and V 2 bases, and 5 bases lay outside the gene matches. The CDR3 DNA is TGTGCCAGCAGTTACGGGACAGGGAAAATAGAGACCCAGTACTTC. Translated, it gives CASSYGTGKIETQYF.

This clone was observed a handful of times. This chain joins TRBV5-1 and TRBJ1-3; D remains unclear. This CDR3 contains 14 residues. Trimming cost V 4 bases and J 2 bases, with 10 bases left between them. Germline V gene sequence: CDR1 SGHRS, CDR2 YFSETQ. As DNA, the CDR3 is TGCGCCAGCAGCCCCGGACTCCCTGGAAACACCATATATTTT. Amino acid sequence: CASSPGLPGNTIYF. The full variable domain, completed using reference TRBV5-1 and TRBJ1-3, is KAGVTQTPRYLIKTRGQQVTLSCSPISGHRSVSWYQQTPGQGLQFLFEYFSETQRNKGNFPGRFSGRQFSNSRSEMNVSTLELGDSALYLCASSPGLPGNTIYFGEGSWLTVV.

The chain links TRBV5-4 to TRBJ2-3; D possibly matches TRBD1 or TRBD2 (6 bases each). This CDR3 contains 15 residues. Per the germline V gene, CDR1 is SGHNT and CDR2 is YYREEE (reference sequence). Trimming took off 7 bases at V and 3 bases at J, with 18 bases between the two ends. The CDR3 here is CASSLGGARTDTQYF. CDR3 coding DNA: TGTGCCAGCTCCTTGGGGGGCGCAAGGACAGATACGCAGTATTTT.

This clone was observed once. The chain carries TRBV2 and TRBJ2-7, with D unclear. V dropped 6 bases and J dropped 2 bases, with 14 bases sitting between them. CDR3 length: 14 amino acids. The V gene's germline CDR1 is SNHLY and CDR2 FYNNEI. The CDR3 DNA is TGTGCCAGCAGGCTGACTGGTTCGCCCTACGAGCAGTACTTC. This sequence encodes CASRLTGSPYEQYF. Full variable domain (outside the CDR3, taken from reference TRBV2 and TRBJ2-7): EPEVTQTPSHQVTQMGQEVILRCVPISNHLYFYWYRQILGQKVEFLVSFYNNEISEKSEIFDDQFSVERPDGSNFTLKIRSTKLEDSAMYFCASRLTGSPYEQYFGPGTRLTVT.